Below are 10 T cell receptor beta chains sequenced from a single sample in a study of human T cells and chemical hapten exposure. TCRdb itself ran the RACE reads through MiXCR, one entry per CDR3 protein. The data hold some 330,000 distinct CDR3 sequences, with 5% to 6.5% observed a single time. Regarding time point: pre-sensitization, week 0. Treatment reported: therapeutic diphenylcyclopropenone sensitization with weekly scalp DPC. The sample in question was whole blood, obtained in connection with sensitization to the hapten diphenylcyclopropenone (DPC). Every receptor here comes from a woman aged 18-30 years with alopecia areata. Some clones in this sample may be carry-over from other donors' samples.

The chain uses TRBV21-1 and TRBJ1-1. TRBV21-1 is a listed pseudogene. CDR3 length equals 19 residues. This chain's CDR3 is CASSKALSPELTMNTEAFF. The CDR3 DNA sequence: TGTGCCAGCAGCAAAGCGCTTTCGCCGGAGCTTACTATGAACACTGAAGCTTTCTTT.

This clonotype was detected a few times. The chain links TRBV25-1 to TRBJ2-5, with 11 nucleotides matching TRBD1. V trimming: 5 bases; J trimming: 5 bases; junction bases outside the gene matches: 19. CDR1 MGHDK and CDR2 SYGVNS come from the germline V gene. This CDR3 is 19 amino acids long. The CDR3 reads CASSPNAGRGTGGHETQYF. DNA of the CDR3: TGTGCCAGCAGTCCGAATGCGGGTCGGGGGACAGGGGGTCATGAGACCCAGTACTTC.

This clonotype occurred a few times. The chain combines TRBV7-8 with TRBJ2-7; 8 nucleotides match TRBD1. The germline V gene has CDR1 SGHVS and CDR2 FQNEAQ. J gave up 4 bases and V 1 base, and 6 bases lay outside the gene matches. CDR3 length equals 15 residues. The CDR3 protein is CASSLGQGTMYEQYF. The DNA of the CDR3 is TGTGCCAGCAGCTTAGGACAGGGGACCATGTACGAGCAGTACTTC.

This clonotype was detected only a few times. The rearrangement joins TRBV5-1 to TRBJ2-5; 12 bases line up with TRBD2. Germline lookup yields CDR1 SGHRS and CDR2 YFSETQ. This CDR3 has 18 residues. V dropped 2 bases and J dropped 2; count of bases not matched to a gene: 10. The CDR3 region has the DNA TGCGCCAGCAGCTTTAACTATCCTAGCGGGGGGGAGCAAGAGACCCAGTACTTC. This translates into CASSFNYPSGGEQETQYF.

This clonotype was counted many times. The rearrangement joins TRBV7-2 to TRBJ2-3; no clear D. Trimming pared 2 bases from V and 3 bases from J, leaving 3 bases between. The CDR3 extends over 12 amino acids. Per germline, CDR1 SGHTA and CDR2 FQGNSA. The CDR3 is CASSLLTDTQYF. The CDR3 DNA is TGTGCCAGCAGCTTACTGACAGATACGCAGTATTTT.

Note on this clonotype: The junction shows a germline mismatch at one end, possibly a read error. The V call is TRBV2, the J call TRBJ2-6; TRBD1 matches 7 bases. Germline V gene sequence: CDR1 SNHLY, CDR2 FYNNEI. This CDR3 is built from 16 residues. The CDR3 bases are TGTGCCAGCACTGAAACCACAGGGGCTGGGGCCAACGTCCTGACTTTC. As protein: CASTETTGAGANVLTF.

This clonotype appeared many times. The rearrangement joins TRBV6-5 to TRBJ1-5; TRBD1 agrees at 8 bases. CDR3 size: 16 residues. The germline V gene has CDR1 MNHEY and CDR2 SVGAGI. J gave up 3 bases and V 6 bases, and 10 bases lay outside the gene matches. The CDR3 is CASSPVGQGVNQPQHF. CDR3 bases: TGTGCCAGCAGCCCCGTAGGACAGGGAGTCAATCAGCCCCAGCATTTT.

This clonotype was picked up a small number of times. V gene TRBV7-2 combines with J gene TRBJ2-3; 8 bases agree with TRBD1. After removal of 5 bases from V and 0 bases from J, the junction contained 7 bases not matched to a gene. The CDR3 runs 16 residues. The germline V gene encodes CDR1 SGHTA and CDR2 FQGNSA. Here the CDR3 DNA reads TGTGCCAGCAGCGTAAGGAGACAGGGGAGCACAGATACGCAGTATTTT. Amino acids: CASSVRRQGSTDTQYF.

The chain is built from TRBV18 and TRBJ1-3; no firm D call. CDR1 and CDR2 from the germline V gene are KGHSH and LQKENI. V was clipped by 6 bases and J by 7 bases, with 10 bases between them. The CDR3 loop spans 12 amino acids. The chain's CDR3 is CASSLPVNTIYF. In DNA, the CDR3 is TGTGCCAGCTCCCTGCCGGTGAACACCATATATTTT.

The V gene is TRBV15, the J gene TRBJ2-1; D gene ambiguous. Germline loops: CDR1 LNHNV, CDR2 YYDKDF (reference sequence). The CDR3 has 14 amino acids. V dropped 1 base and J dropped 9 bases, with 13 bases sitting between them. CDR3 residues: CATSRVAPAAEQFF. In DNA, the CDR3 is TGTGCCACCAGCAGAGTGGCTCCGGCCGCTGAGCAGTTCTTC.